The 22 T cell receptor beta chains presented below share a single source sample, sequenced in a study of OX40 agonist ivuxolimab in advanced cancers. TCRdb's table, derived via immunoSEQ multiplex PCR, lists solely in-frame clones and lacks some. The table includes tens of thousands of clones, 89% detected once. Material: CD4+ or CD8+ T cells sorted from blood, obtained in a trial of the OX40 agonist ivuxolimab. These TCRs come from an adult with an advanced solid tumor such as melanoma, head and neck, liver or kidney cancer.

About this clone itself: An end of the junction differs from the germline gene, which may be a read error. The chain carries TRBV5-1 and TRBJ2-7; either TRBD1 or TRBD2 may supply D (5 bases each). The V gene's germline CDR1 is SGHRS and CDR2 YFSETQ. The CDR3 has 14 amino acids. Here the CDR3 reads CASTRDPESFEQYF. CDR3 sequence (DNA): TGCGCCAGCACCCGGGACCCCGAATCCTTCGAGCAGTACTTC.

This clone appeared a single time. The rearrangement links TRBV5-1 to TRBJ1-5; D perhaps matches TRBD1 (5 bases). The CDR3 is made up of 13 amino acids. V dropped 4 bases and J dropped 7 bases, with 12 bases sitting between them. Germline lookup yields CDR1 SGHRS and CDR2 YFSETQ. Here the CDR3 reads CASSQGGDQPQHF. The CDR3 DNA is TGCGCCAGCAGCCAGGGAGGGGACCAGCCCCAGCATTTT.

This chain links TRBV2 with TRBJ2-2, with D possibly TRBD1 on 5 matching bases. This CDR3 has 15 amino acids. Germline CDR1 and CDR2: SNHLY and FYNNEI. Trimming took off 6 bases at V and 0 bases at J, with 11 bases between the two ends. The CDR3 here is CASSTRQTNTGELFF. In nucleotides, the CDR3 is TGTGCCAGCAGCACTCGACAGACGAACACCGGGGAGCTGTTTTTT.

The chain combines TRBV4-3 with TRBJ1-2; D is undetermined. The CDR3 sequence is 16 residues long. Germline values: CDR1 LGHNA, CDR2 YSLEER. V was shortened by 0 bases and J by 4 bases, with 15 bases between the two germline ends. CDR3 loop: CASSQDQTGTIYGYTF. The CDR3 DNA reads as TGCGCCAGCAGCCAAGATCAGACGGGAACTATCTATGGCTACACCTTC.

The rearrangement joins TRBV7-2 to TRBJ1-4; D is undetermined. Germline CDR1 reads SGHTA; CDR2 reads FQGNSA. The CDR3 runs 13 residues. Trimming pared 5 bases from V and 4 bases from J, leaving 8 bases between. In nucleotides, the CDR3 is TGTGCCAGCAGCCGCAGCTTTAATGAAAAACTGTTTTTT. Its translation: CASSRSFNEKLFF.

The chain carries TRBV27 and TRBJ2-3; D possibly corresponds to TRBD2 (5 bases). The CDR3 has 15 amino acids. The germline gives CDR1 MNHEY, CDR2 SMNVEV (reference sequence). Trimming took off 1 base at V and 0 bases at J, with 8 bases between the two ends. The CDR3 here is CASSLFTSSTDTQYF. CDR3 coding DNA: TGTGCCAGCAGTTTATTTACTAGTAGCACAGATACGCAGTATTTT.

The rearrangement links TRBV15 to TRBJ2-3, with D possibly TRBD1 on 5 matching bases. The CDR3 extends over 15 amino acids. Trimming removed 3 bases from V and 1 base from J, with 11 bases in between. The germline V gene encodes CDR1 LNHNV and CDR2 YYDKDF (reference sequence). CDR3 sequence reads: CATSRSQGGTDTQYF. The CDR3 DNA is TGTGCCACCAGCAGGTCGCAAGGGGGCACAGATACGCAGTATTTT.

The rearrangement uses TRBV5-4 and TRBJ2-2; D is unresolved. Between the trimmed V and J ends, which lost 6 bases and 0 bases, there was a span of 9 bases. CDR1 SGHNT and CDR2 YYREEE come from the germline V gene (reference sequence). The CDR3 length is 14 residues. The CDR3 bases are TGTGCCAGCAAGCCGGAACCGAACACCGGGGAGCTGTTTTTT. Encoded protein: CASKPEPNTGELFF.

The V and J genes are TRBV7-2 and TRBJ2-3; D is perhaps TRBD1 (5 bases). Trimming removed 4 bases at V and 3 bases at J, with 8 bases between. The CDR3 has 13 residues. CDR1 is SGHTA and CDR2 is FQGNSA in the germline V gene. This CDR3 is CASSSAGTDTQYF. The DNA of the CDR3 is TGTGCCAGCAGCTCGGCAGGGACAGATACGCAGTATTTT.

This sequence joins TRBV19 and TRBJ1-5; D gene ambiguous. V was shortened by 7 bases and J by 0 bases, with 16 bases between the two germline ends. CDR1 LNHDA and CDR2 SQIVND come from the germline V gene (reference sequence). This CDR3 comprises 16 residues. The CDR3 DNA is TGTGCCAGTATCGTCCGGGCAGAAATTAGCAATCAGCCCCAGCATTTT. Translation: CASIVRAEISNQPQHF.

The J gene is TRBJ1-1, the V gene TRBV28; D gene ambiguous. From germline, CDR1 is MDHEN and CDR2 SYDVKM. Trimming pared 3 bases from V and 1 base from J, leaving 6 bases between. The CDR3 extends over 13 amino acids. The CDR3 nucleotides are TGTGCCAGCAGTTTGATCCGGAACACTGAAGCTTTCTTT. Protein product: CASSLIRNTEAFF. The full variable domain, with the rest looked up from reference TRBV28 and TRBJ1-1, is DVKVTQSSRYLVKRTGEKVFLECVQDMDHENMFWYRQDPGLGLRLIYFSYDVKMKEKGDIPEGYSVSREKKERFSLILESASTNQTSMYLCASSLIRNTEAFFGQGTRLTVV.

This sequence joins TRBV14 and TRBJ1-1, with 7 bases that match TRBD1. This CDR3 has 15 residues. V shed 4 bases, J shed 2 bases, and the junction held 7 bases outside the gene matches. Germline CDR1 reads SGHDN; CDR2 reads FVKESK. CDR3 coding DNA: TGTGCCAGCAGCCCCTTGGGACAGAGTAACACTGAAGCTTTCTTT. This gives the protein CASSPLGQSNTEAFF.

This CDR3 reads CASSTGQGNTGELFF. The CDR3 DNA reads TGTGCCAGCAGCACGGGACAGGGCAACACCGGGGAGCTGTTTTTT. V usage is TRBV7-6 and J usage is TRBJ2-2, with 9 bases fitting TRBD1. This CDR3 is 15 amino acids long. V lost 5 bases to trimming and J lost 2 bases; unmatched junction nucleotides: 3. Germline assignment: CDR1 SGHVS and CDR2 FNYEAQ.

V is TRBV14 and J is TRBJ2-1; 7 positions agree with TRBD2. This CDR3 comprises 17 residues. With V trimmed by 0 bases and J by 3 bases, 8 bases remained unmatched. CDR1 is SGHDN and CDR2 is FVKESK in the germline V gene. CDR3 coding DNA: TGTGCCAGCAGCCAAGAGGCGTCGCTAGCGGACTACAATGAGCAGTTCTTC. As protein: CASSQEASLADYNEQFF.

This rearrangement joins TRBV7-2 to TRBJ2-7; 10 bases fit TRBD2. V was clipped by 5 bases and J by 4 bases; unmatched bases: 8. Germline values: CDR1 SGHTA, CDR2 FQGNSA. CDR3 length: 15 amino acids. CDR3 nucleotide sequence: TGTGCCAGCAGCCCGCCCGGACTAGCGGTATACGAGCAGTACTTC. This codes for CASSPPGLAVYEQYF. The entire variable domain, with the rest obtained from reference TRBV7-2 and TRBJ2-7, is as follows: GAGVSQSPSNKVTEKGKDVELRCDPISGHTALYWYRQSLGQGLEFLIYFQGNSAPDKSGLPSDRFSAERTGGSVSTLTIQRTQQEDSAVYLCASSPPGLAVYEQYFGPGTRLTVT.

The V and J genes are TRBV7-3 and TRBJ1-2; D gene unclear. Germline V lookup: CDR1 SGHTA, CDR2 FQGTGA. There are 13 residues in the CDR3. V dropped 5 bases and J dropped 7 bases, with 14 bases sitting between them. The CDR3 protein is CASSPGPPFGYTF. CDR3 DNA: TGTGCCAGCAGCCCCGGGCCGCCCTTTGGCTACACCTTC.

The chain combines TRBV6-6 with TRBJ1-1; no definite D call. The CDR3 contains 13 residues. V was cut by 6 bases and J by 1 base, with 9 bases left in between. Germline-derived CDR1 and CDR2 are MNHNY and SVGAGI (reference sequence). The CDR3 reads CASSPPQNTEAFF. The CDR3 DNA is TGTGCCAGCAGCCCCCCCCAGAACACTGAAGCTTTCTTT.

The rearrangement links TRBV19 to TRBJ1-3; 7 bases line up with TRBD1. This CDR3 has 21 residues. From germline, CDR1 is LNHDA and CDR2 SQIVND (reference sequence). V shed 0 bases, J shed 0 bases, and the junction held 17 bases outside the gene matches. The CDR3 here is CASSIDNGGTEFRYSGNTIYF. The CDR3 DNA reads as TGTGCCAGTAGTATAGATAACGGCGGGACAGAATTTAGGTACTCTGGAAACACCATATATTTT.

V and J are TRBV27 and TRBJ2-5, with TRBD1 identical over 11 bases. Germline V gives CDR1 MNHEY, CDR2 SMNVEV (reference sequence). Trimming removed 6 bases from V and 7 bases from J; junction bases left unmatched: 7. This CDR3 contains 14 residues. Written as DNA, the CDR3 is TGTGCCAGCAGACTGGGACAGGGGGGGGCGACCCAGTACTTC. Amino acid sequence: CASRLGQGGATQYF.

This chain links TRBV7-9 with TRBJ2-6, with 11 bases aligning to TRBD1. CDR3 length: 18 amino acids. Germline V gene data show CDR1 as SEHNR and CDR2 as FQNEAQ (reference sequence). V shed 5 bases and J 0 bases; nucleotides not matched to a gene: 6. Here the CDR3 reads CASSPGTGGYSGANVLTF. The CDR3 nucleotides read TGTGCCAGCAGCCCAGGGACAGGGGGTTACTCTGGGGCCAACGTCCTGACTTTC.

The CDR3 spells CAWSVDTSSRGNTIYF. CDR3 in DNA: TGTGCCTGGAGTGTCGACACAAGTAGCCGGGGAAACACCATATATTTT. This sequence joins TRBV30 and TRBJ1-3; D not resolved. The CDR3 totals 16 residues. V lost 0 bases, J lost 4 bases, and 16 bases lay in between. Germline V lookup: CDR1 GTSNPN, CDR2 SVGIG (reference sequence).

This chain connects TRBV6-5 to TRBJ1-1, with D unresolved. Deletions cut 2 bases from V and 2 bases from J, with 6 bases between. Germline V gene lookup returns CDR1 MNHEY and CDR2 SVGAGI. The CDR3 spans 13 residues. As DNA, the CDR3 is TGTGCCAGCAGTTACCGGATCAACACTGAAGCTTTCTTT. Translated, it gives CASSYRINTEAFF.